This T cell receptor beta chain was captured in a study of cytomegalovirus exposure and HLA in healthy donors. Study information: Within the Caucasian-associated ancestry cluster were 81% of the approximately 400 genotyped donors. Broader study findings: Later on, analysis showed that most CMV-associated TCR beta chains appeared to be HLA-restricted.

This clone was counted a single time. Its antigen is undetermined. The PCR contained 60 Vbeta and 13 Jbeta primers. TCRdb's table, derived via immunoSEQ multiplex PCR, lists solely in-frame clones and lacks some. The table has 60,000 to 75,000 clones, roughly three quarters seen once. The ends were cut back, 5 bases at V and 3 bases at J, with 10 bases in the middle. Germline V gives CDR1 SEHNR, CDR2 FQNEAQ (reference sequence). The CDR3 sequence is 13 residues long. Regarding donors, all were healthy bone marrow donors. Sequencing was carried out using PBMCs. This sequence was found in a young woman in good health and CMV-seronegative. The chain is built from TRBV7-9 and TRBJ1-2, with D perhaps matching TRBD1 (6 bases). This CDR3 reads CASSHPGDYGYTF. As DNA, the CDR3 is TGTGCCAGCAGCCACCCAGGGGACTATGGCTACACCTTC.